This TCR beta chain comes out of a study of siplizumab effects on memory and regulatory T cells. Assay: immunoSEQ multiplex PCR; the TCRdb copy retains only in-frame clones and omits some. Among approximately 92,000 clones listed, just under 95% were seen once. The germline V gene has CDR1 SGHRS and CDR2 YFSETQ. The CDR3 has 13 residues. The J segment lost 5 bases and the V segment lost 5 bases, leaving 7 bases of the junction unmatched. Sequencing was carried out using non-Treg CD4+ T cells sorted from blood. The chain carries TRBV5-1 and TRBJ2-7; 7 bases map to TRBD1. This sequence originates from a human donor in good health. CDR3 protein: CASRGTGVHEQYF. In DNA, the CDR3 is TGCGCCAGCAGAGGAACAGGGGTCCACGAGCAGTACTTC.